The 25 T cell receptor beta chains listed next were all sequenced from one sample in a study of blood T cell repertoires in COVID-19 (dated by TCRdb to the early 2020s). The library relied on the immunoSEQ multiplex PCR assay. Here the immuneACCESS table is served through TCRdb, limited to in-frame sequences with V and J called. Missing clones are a known gap in these copies; in checked studies unresolved V genes cover under half, and the rest lacks a known reason. The sample data list about 200,000 clones, and roughly nine tenths of these were observed just once. Approximately 8% of the sample rests with the top ten. The source material was PBMCs or T cells enriched from blood (not recorded which). These receptors were obtained from a woman aged 18-30 years who had recovered from COVID-19.

V usage is TRBV27 and J usage is TRBJ2-7; 7 positions match TRBD1. Unmatched junction bases numbered 3, after V lost 4 bases and J lost 3 bases. Per germline, CDR1 MNHEY and CDR2 SMNVEV (reference sequence). The CDR3 covers 13 residues. The CDR3: CASSYRDSYEQYF. For the CDR3, the DNA is TGTGCCAGCAGTTACCGGGACAGCTACGAGCAGTACTTC.

The CDR3 DNA is TGTGCCAGCAGCCGCTCCCCCCGACAGGGTTTTAATTCACCCCTCCACTTT. Translation gives CASSRSPRQGFNSPLHF. The J gene is TRBJ1-6, the V gene TRBV7-9; 7 nucleotides agree with TRBD1. V lost 5 bases and J lost 6; bases outside the gene matches: 13. The CDR3 loop spans 17 amino acids. The germline CDR1 and CDR2 sequences are SEHNR and FQNEAQ (reference sequence).

The chain couples TRBV3-1 (or the pseudogene TRBV3-2) to TRBJ2-5, with D possibly being TRBD2 (5 bases). The CDR3 has 14 amino acids. Trimming left V 8 bases short and J 0 bases short, with 13 bases between. Per germline, CDR1 LGHDT and CDR2 YNNKEL (reference sequence). In DNA, the CDR3 is TGTGCCAGCCGTCGGGGAAAGTACCAAGAGACCCAGTACTTC. Protein: CASRRGKYQETQYF.

In its sample, this clone was seen once. V usage is TRBV28 and J usage is TRBJ1-2; D unresolved. The CDR3 extends over 13 amino acids. V was trimmed by 7 bases and J by 0 bases, leaving 9 bases between them. Germline V CDR1 and CDR2: MDHEN, SYDVKM. The CDR3 reads CASNLQSNYGYTF. The CDR3 DNA follows: TGTGCCAGCAACCTACAGTCTAACTATGGCTACACCTTC.

The chain is built from TRBV30 and TRBJ1-3; TRBD1 matches at 7 bases. The CDR3 contains 16 residues. Trimming took 4 bases from V and 0 from J; bases not matched to a gene: 9. The germline V gene has CDR1 GTSNPN and CDR2 SVGIG (reference sequence). CDR3 coding DNA: TGTGCCTGGAACCCTCGGACAGGAAACTCTGGAAACACCATATATTTT. It encodes CAWNPRTGNSGNTIYF.

The V gene is TRBV12-3 or TRBV12-4, the J gene TRBJ2-7; D perhaps matches TRBD2 (5 bases). This CDR3 spans 12 amino acids. V was cut by 1 base and J by 9 bases, with 10 bases left in between. The CDR3 reads CASSLGGPGQYF. CDR3 nucleotide sequence: TGTGCCAGCAGTTTAGGAGGGCCTGGGCAGTACTTC.

V gene TRBV7-3 combines with J gene TRBJ1-1, with D unclear. CDR3 length: 13 residues. Per germline, CDR1 SGHTA and CDR2 FQGTGA. Trimming left V 6 bases short and J 1 base short, with 9 bases between. The CDR3 DNA follows: TGTGCCAGCAGTCGCGGGGAGAACACTGAAGCTTTCTTT. Amino acid sequence: CASSRGENTEAFF. The full variable domain, its missing parts supplied by reference TRBV7-3 and TRBJ1-1, is GAGVSQTPSNKVTEKGKYVELRCDPISGHTALYWYRQSLGQGPEFLIYFQGTGAADDSGLPNDRFFAVRPEGSVSTLKIQRTERGDSAVYLCASSRGENTEAFFGQGTRLTVV.

This chain joins TRBV29-1 and TRBJ1-6; D remains unclear. The CDR3 is 14 residues long. Germline V gives CDR1 SQVTM, CDR2 ANQGSEA. Deletions cut 7 bases from V and 5 bases from J, with 15 bases between. The CDR3 sequence is CSAAGLEDNSPLHF. CDR3 sequence (DNA): TGCAGCGCCGCTGGACTGGAGGATAATTCACCCCTCCACTTT.

V gene TRBV5-1 combines with J gene TRBJ2-1; 10 bases align to TRBD2. CDR1 is SGHRS and CDR2 is YFSETQ in the germline V gene. The CDR3 is 15 amino acids. Trimming at V came to 0 bases and at J to 8 bases, leaving 5 bases not matched to a gene. The CDR3 nucleotides are TGCGCCAGCAGCTTGGGGAGCGGGGGGGCCCATGAGCAGTTCTTC. Protein product: CASSLGSGGAHEQFF.

The rearrangement uses TRBV28 and TRBJ2-1; 12 positions match TRBD2. The length of the CDR3 is 15 residues. Germline CDR1 reads MDHEN; CDR2 reads SYDVKM. J lost 1 base, V lost 6 bases, and 1 base had no gene match. CDR3 in amino acids: CASRLAGGSYNEQFF. CDR3 DNA sequence: TGTGCCAGCAGGCTAGCGGGGGGGTCCTACAATGAGCAGTTCTTC.

The J gene is TRBJ1-4, the V gene TRBV10-3; tentatively, D is TRBD1 (5 bases). Trimming took 3 bases from V and 5 from J, leaving 13 bases between them. The CDR3 extends over 15 amino acids. CDR1 is ENHRY and CDR2 is SYGVKD in the germline V gene. The CDR3 protein is CAISEFDGGNEKLFF. CDR3 nucleotide sequence: TGTGCCATCAGTGAATTTGACGGGGGGAATGAAAAACTGTTTTTT.

The chain joins TRBV4-1 to TRBJ2-2; TRBD1 matches at 7 bases. The germline CDR1 and CDR2 sequences are MGHRA and YSYEKL. The CDR3 consists of 14 residues. With 4 bases clipped from V and 5 bases from J, the junction kept 4 bases outside the gene matches. In nucleotides, the CDR3 is TGCGCCAGCAGCCCCGGGACAGTGACCGGGGAGCTGTTTTTT. Translation gives CASSPGTVTGELFF.

The chain couples TRBV27 to TRBJ2-2, with unresolved D. The CDR3 has 14 amino acids. Germline loops: CDR1 MNHEY, CDR2 SMNVEV (reference sequence). V was pared by 6 bases and J by 2 bases, with 10 bases between. CDR3 in amino acids: CASSLYPNTGELFF. Here the CDR3 DNA reads TGTGCCAGCAGCCTCTACCCTAACACCGGGGAGCTGTTTTTT.

The chain recombines TRBV4-1 with TRBJ2-4; 9 bases line up with TRBD2. The junction had 9 bases not matched to a gene; V was cut back by 6 bases and J by 0 bases. The CDR3 has 17 amino acids. The germline CDR1 and CDR2 sequences are MGHRA and YSYEKL. The CDR3 reads CASSRVAGDLAKNIQYF. In DNA, the CDR3 is TGCGCCAGCAGTCGGGTAGCGGGGGACCTAGCCAAAAACATTCAGTACTTC.

The V and J genes are TRBV5-4 and TRBJ2-7, with 7 bases aligning to TRBD2. The V segment lost 1 base and the J segment 2 bases; nucleotides outside the gene matches: 6. CDR1 and CDR2 from the germline V gene are SGHNT and YYREEE (reference sequence). The length of the CDR3 is 15 residues. The CDR3 here is CASSLPGGGTYEQYF. For the CDR3, the DNA is TGTGCCAGCAGCTTGCCGGGCGGGGGTACCTACGAGCAGTACTTC.

The V and J genes are TRBV27 and TRBJ2-3; no firm D call. The length of the CDR3 is 14 residues. With 4 bases removed from V and 5 bases from J, the gap between germline ends came to 13 bases. Germline V lookup: CDR1 MNHEY, CDR2 SMNVEV (reference sequence). Here the CDR3 reads CASSSPRSIDTQYF. In nucleotides, the CDR3 is TGTGCCAGCAGTTCCCCGAGGAGTATAGATACGCAGTATTTT.

The chain employs TRBV3-1 (or the pseudogene TRBV3-2) and TRBJ2-7; tentatively, D is TRBD1 (5 bases). Germline CDR1 and CDR2: LGHDT and YNNKEL (reference sequence). The V end lost 1 base, the J end lost 6 bases, and 25 bases lay between the germline ends. The CDR3 has 18 residues. DNA for the CDR3: TGTGCCAGCAGCCAAGTCGACCCGTGGCCAGGGCGGAGTAGCGAGCAGTACTTC. It yields the protein CASSQVDPWPGRSSEQYF.

The chain recombines TRBV29-1 with TRBJ2-1; D uncertain. This CDR3 contains 13 residues. V was cut by 2 bases and J by 3 bases, with 8 bases left in between. Per germline, CDR1 SQVTM and CDR2 ANQGSEA. CDR3 in DNA: TGCAGCGTTGAACGGTTGATCTACAATGAGCAGTTCTTC. It translates to CSVERLIYNEQFF.

This chain uses TRBV24-1 with TRBJ2-2; D unclear. Trimming took 6 bases from V and 2 from J, leaving 12 bases between them. There are 15 residues in the CDR3. The germline V gene encodes CDR1 KGHDR and CDR2 SFDVKD. CDR3 DNA: TGTGCCACCAGTTTTTTGAGAACTAACACCGGGGAGCTGTTTTTT. It yields the protein CATSFLRTNTGELFF.

This rearrangement joins TRBV5-4 to TRBJ2-7, with TRBD1 matching 11 bases. The CDR3 spans 16 residues. V lost 4 bases, J lost 3 bases, and 9 bases stayed unmatched. Germline V gene sequence: CDR1 SGHNT, CDR2 YYREEE (reference sequence). The CDR3 region has the DNA TGTGCCAGCAGCCAAACGGACAGGGGGCTTGACTACGAGCAGTACTTC. It codes for CASSQTDRGLDYEQYF.

This clone was counted a single time. The chain employs TRBV9 and TRBJ1-3; D ambiguous. Trimming pared 2 bases from V and 5 bases from J, leaving 8 bases between. This CDR3 is 13 amino acids long. Germline CDR1 SGDLS, CDR2 YYNGEE. DNA for the CDR3: TGTGCCAGCAGCGTCAGTTCCAGAAACACCATATATTTT. It encodes CASSVSSRNTIYF.

The chain links TRBV6-1 to TRBJ2-2; maybe TRBD1 (6 bases). V was clipped by 2 bases and J by 2 bases, with 9 bases between them. The CDR3 totals 15 residues. Germline values: CDR1 MNHNS, CDR2 SASEGT. CDR3 protein: CASSELGGNTGELFF. CDR3 DNA sequence: TGTGCCAGCAGTGAATTAGGGGGAAACACCGGGGAGCTGTTTTTT.

The chain carries TRBV10-1 and TRBJ1-2; TRBD1 agrees at 9 bases. The V gene's germline CDR1 is WNHNN and CDR2 SYGVQD (reference sequence). V lost 6 bases and J lost 4; bases outside the gene matches: 3. This CDR3 comprises 13 residues. As DNA, the CDR3 is TGCGCCAGCAGACAGGGGGCTGTCTATGGCTACACCTTC. Its translation is CASRQGAVYGYTF.

This chain joins TRBV20-1 and TRBJ1-5; D unclear. The germline gives CDR1 DFQATT, CDR2 SNEGSKA (reference sequence). This CDR3 region has 13 residues. Trimming removed 3 bases at V and 7 bases at J, with 13 bases between. In nucleotides, the CDR3 is TGCAGTGCTAGTTCGGGGTTAGGACAGCCCCAGCATTTT. This encodes CSASSGLGQPQHF.

This chain links TRBV6-5 with TRBJ1-6; D may be TRBD1 (5 bases). Germline lookup yields CDR1 MNHEY and CDR2 SVGAGI. CDR3 length: 15 amino acids. Trimming shortened V by 2 bases and J by 5 bases, and 10 bases separated the two germline ends. The CDR3 spells CASSYQGMNNSPLHF. DNA for the CDR3: TGTGCCAGCAGTTACCAGGGAATGAATAATTCACCCCTCCACTTT.